This entry lists 32 T cell receptor beta chains sequenced from one sample in a study of T cell responses to AZD1222 COVID-19 vaccine. Here immunoSEQ multiplex PCR was the method, and the copy in TCRdb shows in-frame clones only, minus some. The sample has 95,000 to 150,000 clones, 75% to 90% seen once. This specimen was peripheral blood, taken on day 0 of AZD1222 vaccination. These receptors were taken from an adult in good health.

The chain is built from TRBV9 and TRBJ1-6; maybe TRBD1 (6 bases). The V and J ends lost 6 bases and 7 bases respectively, with 14 bases between them. This CDR3 spans 14 amino acids. CDR1 is SGDLS, CDR2 YYNGEE, per germline. The CDR3 DNA reads TGTGCCAGCACAAAGGGGGGGCCAAATTCACCCCTCCACTTT. Its translation is CASTKGGPNSPLHF.

V is TRBV2 and J is TRBJ2-1; 10 bases line up with TRBD1. CDR1 and CDR2 (germline): SNHLY, FYNNEI. The CDR3 spans 16 residues. After removal of 9 bases from V and 1 base from J, the junction contained 9 bases not matched to a gene. CDR3 protein: CASVLRQGASYNEQFF. CDR3 in DNA: TGTGCCAGTGTTCTGAGACAGGGGGCGTCCTACAATGAGCAGTTCTTC.

This chain uses TRBV4-2 with TRBJ1-6; 10 bases line up with TRBD1. The trim removed 2 bases at V and 8 bases at J, leaving 6 bases unmatched. Germline V lookup: CDR1 LGHNA, CDR2 YNFKEQ. There are 16 residues in the CDR3. For the CDR3, the DNA is TGTGCCAGCAGCCAACGAGCCGGGACAGGGGATTCACCCCTCCACTTT. This translates into CASSQRAGTGDSPLHF.

This clone was seen more than once but under ten times. The chain carries TRBV27 and TRBJ1-2; TRBD1 might be the D (5 bases). The CDR3 consists of 14 residues. Germline lookup yields CDR1 MNHEY and CDR2 SMNVEV (reference sequence). V was trimmed by 4 bases and J by 4 bases, leaving 13 bases between them. The CDR3 region has the DNA TGTGCCAGCAGTTGGGCAGGGACCTTCTATGGCTACACCTTC. It translates to CASSWAGTFYGYTF.

The chain joins TRBV4-3 to TRBJ2-7; the match to TRBD1 covers 7 bases. The ends lost 0 bases at V and 3 bases at J; junction bases unmatched: 8. Germline V gene lookup returns CDR1 LGHNA and CDR2 YSLEER. CDR3 length equals 16 residues. In DNA form, the CDR3 reads TGCGCCAGCAGCCAAGATTTTTGGACAGGCGGCTACGAGCAGTACTTC. Protein: CASSQDFWTGGYEQYF.

The V and J genes are TRBV7-8 and TRBJ1-1; possible D gene TRBD1, 6 bases. V was clipped by 4 bases and J by 1 base, with 13 bases between them. CDR1 is SGHVS, CDR2 FQNEAQ, per germline. The CDR3 is 15 residues long. CDR3 coding DNA: TGTGCCAGCAGCTGGGACCAGGGGTCGAACACTGAAGCTTTCTTT. This gives the protein CASSWDQGSNTEAFF.

The chain has TRBV6-2 or TRBV6-3 and TRBJ1-2; the D is unclear. V was pared by 6 bases and J by 4 bases, with 9 bases between. This CDR3 is 12 amino acids long. Per the germline V gene, CDR1 is MNHEY and CDR2 is SVGEGT. CDR3 in DNA: TGTGCCAGCAGCTATTATCGCTATGGCTACACCTTC. Translated, it gives CASSYYRYGYTF.

This clone showed up just once. The CDR3 sequence: CASSSSGSTYEQYF. The DNA of the CDR3 is TGTGCCAGCAGCTCTAGCGGGAGCACCTACGAGCAGTACTTC. V gene TRBV7-8 combines with J gene TRBJ2-7, with 10 nucleotides matching TRBD2. This CDR3 region has 14 residues. CDR1 SGHVS and CDR2 FQNEAQ come from the germline V gene. The V gene end was trimmed by 4 bases and the J gene end by 2 bases; junction bases not matched to a gene: 2. Combining the CDR3 with reference TRBV7-8 and TRBJ2-7 gives the whole variable domain GAGVSQSPRYKVAKRGQDVALRCDPISGHVSLFWYQQALGQGPEFLTYFQNEAQLDKSGLPSDRFFAERPEGSVSTLKIQRTQQEDSAVYLCASSSSGSTYEQYFGPGTRLTVT.

The chain uses TRBV6-2 or TRBV6-3 and TRBJ1-1; the D is unclear. The CDR3 is made up of 14 amino acids. V dropped 2 bases and J dropped 0 bases, with 7 bases sitting between them. From germline, CDR1 is MNHEY and CDR2 SVGEGT. In nucleotides, the CDR3 is TGTGCCAGCAGTTACAGTCCACTGAACACTGAAGCTTTCTTT. Its protein is CASSYSPLNTEAFF.

The chain has TRBV5-4 and TRBJ1-2; the D gene is possibly TRBD1 (6 bases). This CDR3 region has 13 residues. The V gene's germline CDR1 is SGHNT and CDR2 YYREEE (reference sequence). With 4 bases removed from V and 8 bases from J, the gap between germline ends came to 15 bases. The CDR3 reads CASSPDYQGGYTF. The CDR3 bases are TGTGCCAGCAGCCCAGATTACCAGGGGGGCTACACCTTC. Full variable domain (missing parts from reference TRBV5-4 and TRBJ1-2): ETGVTQSPTHLIKTRGQQVTLRCSSQSGHNTVSWYQQALGQGPQFIFQYYREEENGRGNFPPRFSGLQFPNYSSELNVNALELDDSALYLCASSPDYQGGYTFGSGTRLTVV.

CDR3 in amino acids: CASSPGRRGANEQFF. The CDR3 DNA sequence: TGTGCCAGCAGCCCCGGGCGGAGGGGGGCCAATGAGCAGTTCTTC. This sequence joins TRBV5-5 and TRBJ2-1, with D perhaps being TRBD1 or TRBD2 (6 bases each). The CDR3 contains 15 residues. Trimming shortened V by 4 bases and J by 6 bases, and 17 bases separated the two germline ends. Germline lookup yields CDR1 SGHKS and CDR2 YYEKEE (reference sequence). Filled out from reference TRBV5-5 and TRBJ2-1, the complete variable domain reads DAGVTQSPTHLIKTRGQQVTLRCSPISGHKSVSWYQQVLGQGPQFIFQYYEKEERGRGNFPDRFSARQFPNYSSELNVNALLLGDSALYLCASSPGRRGANEQFFGPGTRLTVL.

This chain uses TRBV3-1 (or the pseudogene TRBV3-2) with TRBJ2-3; TRBD1 matches at 7 bases. CDR1 and CDR2 (germline): LGHDT, YNNKEL (reference sequence). The ends lost 5 bases at V and 5 bases at J; junction bases unmatched: 7. CDR3 size: 14 residues. The CDR3 loop reads CASSKPGQLDTQYF. CDR3 bases: TGTGCCAGCAGCAAGCCGGGACAGTTAGATACGCAGTATTTT.

This clone was counted a few times. The chain has TRBV6-2 or TRBV6-3 and TRBJ2-1, with 8 bases fitting TRBD2. The V gene's germline CDR1 is MNHEY and CDR2 SVGEGT. The CDR3 length is 14 residues. The trim removed 5 bases at V and 7 bases at J, leaving 7 bases unmatched. Here the CDR3 reads CASSPAGGVNEQFF. The CDR3 DNA is TGTGCCAGCAGTCCGGCGGGAGGTGTGAATGAGCAGTTCTTC.

The V gene is TRBV28, the J gene TRBJ2-7, with D hard to call. CDR3 length: 17 residues. Germline lookup yields CDR1 MDHEN and CDR2 SYDVKM. V was clipped by 6 bases and J by 3 bases, with 24 bases between them. CDR3 region: CASRGGSLLGPYYEQYF. The CDR3 DNA reads TGTGCCAGCAGGGGCGGCTCCCTTCTTGGCCCTTACTACGAGCAGTACTTC.

The rearrangement joins TRBV3-1 (or the pseudogene TRBV3-2) to TRBJ2-1; 8 nucleotides agree with TRBD1. V shed 0 bases and J 4 bases; nucleotides not matched to a gene: 5. CDR1 and CDR2 from the germline V gene are LGHDT and YNNKEL (reference sequence). CDR3 length: 16 amino acids. The CDR3 DNA sequence: TGTGCCAGCAGCCAAGAACAGGACAGGGCTTACAATGAGCAGTTCTTC. Translated, it gives CASSQEQDRAYNEQFF.

The CDR3 DNA reads as TGTGCCAGCAGTTTGAATCGGAACACTGAAGCTTTCTTT. Translated: CASSLNRNTEAFF. V usage is TRBV27 and J usage is TRBJ1-1, with unresolved D. Germline V gene sequence: CDR1 MNHEY, CDR2 SMNVEV (reference sequence). The CDR3 is made up of 13 amino acids. With 3 bases removed from V and 1 base from J, the gap between germline ends came to 6 bases.

V usage is TRBV27 and J usage is TRBJ1-5; 7 positions match TRBD1. CDR3 size: 15 residues. Germline values: CDR1 MNHEY, CDR2 SMNVEV (reference sequence). The ends lost 4 bases at V and 6 bases at J; junction bases unmatched: 9. The CDR3 coding sequence is TGTGCCAGCAGTTCATTCGACAGGGCTGGTCAGCCCCAGCATTTT. It is translated as CASSSFDRAGQPQHF.

This clone was observed once. The chain combines TRBV14 with TRBJ1-4; D is unclear. The germline gives CDR1 SGHDN, CDR2 FVKESK. This CDR3 is 13 amino acids long. Deletions cut 4 bases from V and 5 bases from J, with 8 bases between. CDR3 protein: CASSLGRNEKLFF. CDR3 sequence (DNA): TGTGCCAGCAGCCTAGGACGAAATGAAAAACTGTTTTTT.

The rearrangement uses TRBV28 and TRBJ2-2; 8 bases map to TRBD2. Germline CDR1 reads MDHEN; CDR2 reads SYDVKM. Trimming cost V 6 bases and J 3 bases; bases outside gene matches: 9. There are 16 residues in the CDR3. CDR3 nucleotides: TGTGCCAGCAGCCCGTTGTCTAGCGGGTACACCGGGGAGCTGTTTTTT. It codes for CASSPLSSGYTGELFF. Supplemented by reference TRBV28 and TRBJ2-2, the full variable domain reads DVKVTQSSRYLVKRTGEKVFLECVQDMDHENMFWYRQDPGLGLRLIYFSYDVKMKEKGDIPEGYSVSREKKERFSLILESASTNQTSMYLCASSPLSSGYTGELFFGEGSRLTVL.

This clone was counted at least ten times. The rearrangement links TRBV2 to TRBJ2-7; D perhaps matches TRBD2 (7 bases). Trimming removed 7 bases at V and 2 bases at J, with 18 bases between. The length of the CDR3 is 15 residues. CDR1 is SNHLY, CDR2 FYNNEI, per germline. The CDR3 loop is CASKAPAGATYEQYF. CDR3 sequence (DNA): TGTGCCAGCAAGGCCCCCGCGGGGGCTACCTACGAGCAGTACTTC.

The gene calls are TRBV4-2 and TRBJ2-7, with a weak D call TRBD2 (6 bases). The CDR3 covers 15 residues. The ends were cut back, 4 bases at V and 3 bases at J, with 16 bases in the middle. The germline V gene has CDR1 LGHNA and CDR2 YNFKEQ. CDR3 sequence reads: CASSLNPGLSYEQYF. In nucleotides, the CDR3 is TGTGCCAGCAGCCTAAACCCGGGACTGAGCTACGAGCAGTACTTC.

This sequence joins TRBV7-2 and TRBJ2-2; D is unclear. CDR1 and CDR2 from the germline V gene are SGHTA and FQGNSA. Trimming cost V 1 base and J 2 bases, with 8 bases left between them. The CDR3 covers 15 residues. CDR3 DNA: TGTGCCAGCAGCTTAGGGCACCTTAACACCGGGGAGCTGTTTTTT. The encoded protein is CASSLGHLNTGELFF.

The genes are TRBV4-3 and TRBJ1-2; a weak D match, TRBD1 (5 bases). The ends were cut back, 0 bases at V and 8 bases at J, with 16 bases in the middle. CDR3 length equals 15 residues. Germline CDR1 LGHNA, CDR2 YSLEER. The CDR3 region has the DNA TGCGCCAGCAGCCAAGATTATGGAAGGGGCCGGGGCTACACCTTC. Translating gives CASSQDYGRGRGYTF.

The rearrangement links TRBV27 to TRBJ1-2, with D tentatively TRBD1 (6 bases). The V gene lost 0 bases and the J gene lost 10 bases, with 15 bases spanning the gap. The CDR3 extends over 14 amino acids. Per the germline V gene, CDR1 is MNHEY and CDR2 is SMNVEV (reference sequence). In DNA, the CDR3 is TGTGCCAGCAGTTTATCGAGGCAGGGGAGGGACTACACCTTC. It yields the protein CASSLSRQGRDYTF.

The sample holds one count of this clone. The chain carries TRBV20-1 and TRBJ1-1; D not resolved. The germline gives CDR1 DFQATT, CDR2 SNEGSKA (reference sequence). V was shortened by 3 bases and J by 9 bases, with 17 bases between the two germline ends. The CDR3 runs 13 residues. This CDR3 reads CSASQGQSAQAFF. As DNA, the CDR3 is TGCAGTGCTAGTCAAGGGCAGAGCGCTCAAGCTTTCTTT.

The CDR3 coding sequence is TGTGCCAGCAGCGTAGGACTGACCTACGAGCAGTACTTC. This sequence encodes CASSVGLTYEQYF. This chain joins TRBV9 and TRBJ2-7, with D unresolved. With 0 bases removed from V and 2 bases from J, the gap between germline ends came to 6 bases. Germline V gene sequence: CDR1 SGDLS, CDR2 YYNGEE. The CDR3 consists of 13 residues.

The chain recombines TRBV5-4 with TRBJ2-4; 8 bases are a match to TRBD2. V dropped 3 bases and J dropped 9; count of bases not matched to a gene: 14. Germline V gene lookup returns CDR1 SGHNT and CDR2 YYREEE (reference sequence). CDR3 size: 16 residues. Here the CDR3 reads CASSYGLARAGGIQYF. The DNA of the CDR3 is TGTGCCAGCAGCTACGGACTAGCCAGGGCCGGGGGCATTCAGTACTTC.

CDR3 in DNA: TGCGCCAGCAGCGGCCCCCCGCAGGGAGTAGGGGATGGCTACACCTTC. It codes for CASSGPPQGVGDGYTF. The chain uses TRBV5-1 and TRBJ1-2; the D gene is possibly TRBD1 (5 bases). V was pared by 4 bases and J by 6 bases, with 22 bases between. CDR3 length: 16 amino acids. The germline V gene has CDR1 SGHRS and CDR2 YFSETQ.

The rearrangement uses TRBV6-5 and TRBJ2-7; 9 bases map to TRBD1. This CDR3 comprises 14 residues. J was trimmed by 5 bases and V by 7 bases; bases with no gene match: 9. Germline V gives CDR1 MNHEY, CDR2 SVGAGI. The CDR3, as DNA: TGTGCCAGCAATATCCGGGACAGGGACCACGAGCAGTACTTC. Its protein product is CASNIRDRDHEQYF.

This clone was found a few times. The chain combines TRBV7-9 with TRBJ1-4; D is perhaps TRBD1 (5 bases). The V gene lost 5 bases and the J gene lost 7 bases, with 14 bases spanning the gap. CDR1 is SEHNR and CDR2 is FQNEAQ in the germline V gene (reference sequence). The CDR3 runs 14 residues. The CDR3 nucleotides read TGTGCCAGCAGCCCCAGGGCGGAACGTGAAAAACTGTTTTTT. Residues: CASSPRAEREKLFF. Based on the CDR3 plus reference TRBV7-9 and TRBJ1-4, the full variable domain is DTGVSQNPRHKITKRGQNVTFRCDPISEHNRLYWYRQTLGQGPEFLTYFQNEAQLEKSRLLSDRFSAERPKGSFSTLEIQRTEQGDSAMYLCASSPRAEREKLFFGSGTQLSVL.

The V call is TRBV3-1 (or the pseudogene TRBV3-2), the J call TRBJ2-3, with unresolved D. The CDR3 contains 17 residues. CDR1 LGHDT and CDR2 YNNKEL come from the germline V gene (reference sequence). V was shortened by 4 bases and J by 5 bases, with 22 bases between the two germline ends. In DNA, the CDR3 is TGTGCCAGCAGCCGAGCGACAATCCTCACAGCTAGAGATACGCAGTATTTT. Translated: CASSRATILTARDTQYF.

The genes are TRBV14 and TRBJ2-2; D is uncertain. This CDR3 is 14 amino acids long. The ends were cut back, 4 bases at V and 2 bases at J, with 8 bases in the middle. Germline CDR1 and CDR2: SGHDN and FVKESK. The CDR3 loop is CASSRRINTGELFF. In DNA form, the CDR3 reads TGTGCCAGCAGCCGCAGGATTAACACCGGGGAGCTGTTTTTT.